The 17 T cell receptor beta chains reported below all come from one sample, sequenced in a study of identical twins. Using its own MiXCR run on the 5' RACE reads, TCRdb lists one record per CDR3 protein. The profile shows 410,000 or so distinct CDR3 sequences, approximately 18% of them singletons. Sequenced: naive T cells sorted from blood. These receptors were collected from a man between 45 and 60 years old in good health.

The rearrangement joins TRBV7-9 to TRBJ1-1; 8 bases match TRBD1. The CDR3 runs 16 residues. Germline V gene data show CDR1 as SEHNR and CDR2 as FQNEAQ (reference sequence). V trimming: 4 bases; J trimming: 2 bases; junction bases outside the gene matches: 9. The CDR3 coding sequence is TGTGCCAGCAGCTCGTCGACAGGGGCGAGAAACACTGAAGCTTTCTTT. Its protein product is CASSSSTGARNTEAFF.

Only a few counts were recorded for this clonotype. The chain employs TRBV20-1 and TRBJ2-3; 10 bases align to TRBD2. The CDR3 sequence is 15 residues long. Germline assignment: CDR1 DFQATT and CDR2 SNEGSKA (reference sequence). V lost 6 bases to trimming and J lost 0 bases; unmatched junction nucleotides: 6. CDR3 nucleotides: TGCAGTGCCACTCTAGCGGGGGCTAGCACAGATACGCAGTATTTT. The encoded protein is CSATLAGASTDTQYF.

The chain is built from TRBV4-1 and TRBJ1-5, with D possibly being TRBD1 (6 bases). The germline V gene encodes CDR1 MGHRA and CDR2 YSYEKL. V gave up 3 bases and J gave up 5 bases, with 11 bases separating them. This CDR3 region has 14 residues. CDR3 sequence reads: CASSQRQVYQPQHF. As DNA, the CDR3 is TGCGCCAGCAGCCAGCGACAGGTTTATCAGCCCCAGCATTTT.

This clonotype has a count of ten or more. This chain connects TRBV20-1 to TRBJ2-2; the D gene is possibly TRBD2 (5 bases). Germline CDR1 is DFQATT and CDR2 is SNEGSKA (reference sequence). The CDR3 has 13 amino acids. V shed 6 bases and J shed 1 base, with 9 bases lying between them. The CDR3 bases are TGCAGTGCCCAGCGGCAGAACACCGGGGAGCTGTTTTTT. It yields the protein CSAQRQNTGELFF.

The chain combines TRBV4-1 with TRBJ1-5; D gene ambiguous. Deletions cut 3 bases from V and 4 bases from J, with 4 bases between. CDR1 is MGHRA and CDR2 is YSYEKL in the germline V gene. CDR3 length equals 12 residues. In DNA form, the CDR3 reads TGCGCCAGCAGCCACGAAAATCAGCCCCAGCATTTT. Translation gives CASSHENQPQHF.

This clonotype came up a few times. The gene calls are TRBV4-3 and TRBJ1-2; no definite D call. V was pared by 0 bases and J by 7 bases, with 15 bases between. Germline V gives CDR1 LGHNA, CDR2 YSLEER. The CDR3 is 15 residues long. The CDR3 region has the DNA TGCGCCAGCAGCCAAGATGGAGGGATCAGGTCTGGCTACACCTTC. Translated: CASSQDGGIRSGYTF.

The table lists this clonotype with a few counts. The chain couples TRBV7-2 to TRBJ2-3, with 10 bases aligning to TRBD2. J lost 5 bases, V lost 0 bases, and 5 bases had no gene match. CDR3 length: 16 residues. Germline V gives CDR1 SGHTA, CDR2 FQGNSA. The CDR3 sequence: CASSLASGRVEDTQYF. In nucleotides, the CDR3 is TGTGCCAGCAGCTTAGCGAGCGGGAGGGTGGAAGATACGCAGTATTTT.

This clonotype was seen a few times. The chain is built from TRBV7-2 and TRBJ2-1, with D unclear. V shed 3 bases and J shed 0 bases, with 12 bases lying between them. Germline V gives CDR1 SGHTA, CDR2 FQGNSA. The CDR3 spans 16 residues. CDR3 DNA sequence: TGTGCCAGCAGCTTCCTTGGGCTCAGCTCCTACAATGAGCAGTTCTTC. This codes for CASSFLGLSSYNEQFF.

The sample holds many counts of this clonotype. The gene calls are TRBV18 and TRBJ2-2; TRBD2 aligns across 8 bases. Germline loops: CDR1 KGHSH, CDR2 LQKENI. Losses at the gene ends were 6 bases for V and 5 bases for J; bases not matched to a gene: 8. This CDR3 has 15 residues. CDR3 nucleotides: TGTGCCAGCTCCCAAAGCGGGGGTGTTACCGGGGAGCTGTTTTTT. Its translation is CASSQSGGVTGELFF.

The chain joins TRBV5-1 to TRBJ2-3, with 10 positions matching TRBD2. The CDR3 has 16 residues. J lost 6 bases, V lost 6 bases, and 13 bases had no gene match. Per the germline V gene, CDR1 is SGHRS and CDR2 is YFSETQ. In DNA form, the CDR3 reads TGCGCCAGCACCTTACTCGAACTAGCGGGAATGGATACGCAGTATTTT. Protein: CASTLLELAGMDTQYF.

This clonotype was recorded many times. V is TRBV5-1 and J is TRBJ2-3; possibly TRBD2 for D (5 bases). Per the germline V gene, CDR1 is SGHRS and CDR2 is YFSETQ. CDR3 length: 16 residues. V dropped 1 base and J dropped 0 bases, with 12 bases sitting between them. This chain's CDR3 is CASSLSGGPSTDTQYF. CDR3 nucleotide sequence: TGCGCCAGCAGCTTGAGCGGCGGTCCAAGCACAGATACGCAGTATTTT.

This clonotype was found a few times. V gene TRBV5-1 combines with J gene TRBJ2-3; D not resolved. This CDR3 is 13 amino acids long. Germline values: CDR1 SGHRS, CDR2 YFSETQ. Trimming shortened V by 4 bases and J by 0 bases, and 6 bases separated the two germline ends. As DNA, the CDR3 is TGCGCCAGCAGCGAAGCTAGCACAGATACGCAGTATTTT. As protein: CASSEASTDTQYF.

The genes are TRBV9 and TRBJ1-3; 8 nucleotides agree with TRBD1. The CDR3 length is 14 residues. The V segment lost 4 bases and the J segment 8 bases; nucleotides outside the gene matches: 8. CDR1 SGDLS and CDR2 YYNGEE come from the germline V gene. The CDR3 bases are TGTGCCAGCAGCCCCGGACAGGGAGCGGACACCATATATTTT. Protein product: CASSPGQGADTIYF. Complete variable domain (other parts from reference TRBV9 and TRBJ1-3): DSGVTQTPKHLITATGQRVTLRCSPRSGDLSVYWYQQSLDQGLQFLIQYYNGEERAKGNILERFSAQQFPDLHSELNLSSLELGDSALYFCASSPGQGADTIYFGEGSWLTVV.

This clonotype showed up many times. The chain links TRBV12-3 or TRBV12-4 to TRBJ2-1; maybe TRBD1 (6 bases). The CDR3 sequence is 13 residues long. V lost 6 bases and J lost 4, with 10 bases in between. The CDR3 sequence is CASSAQGYNEQFF. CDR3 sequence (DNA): TGTGCCAGCAGCGCACAGGGATACAATGAGCAGTTCTTC.

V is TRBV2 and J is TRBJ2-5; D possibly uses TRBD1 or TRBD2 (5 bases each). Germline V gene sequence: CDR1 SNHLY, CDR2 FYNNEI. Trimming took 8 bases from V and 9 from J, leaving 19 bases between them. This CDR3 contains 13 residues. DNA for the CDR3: TGTGCCAGCTTGTCCGGGACCCTCATGGCCCAGTACTTC. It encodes CASLSGTLMAQYF.

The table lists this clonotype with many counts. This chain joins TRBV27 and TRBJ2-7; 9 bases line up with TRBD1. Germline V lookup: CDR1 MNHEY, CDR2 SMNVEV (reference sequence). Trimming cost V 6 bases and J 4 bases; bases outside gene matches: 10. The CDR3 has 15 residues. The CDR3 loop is CASSFQGQGGYEQYF. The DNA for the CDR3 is TGTGCCAGCAGCTTCCAGGGACAGGGTGGTTACGAGCAGTACTTC.

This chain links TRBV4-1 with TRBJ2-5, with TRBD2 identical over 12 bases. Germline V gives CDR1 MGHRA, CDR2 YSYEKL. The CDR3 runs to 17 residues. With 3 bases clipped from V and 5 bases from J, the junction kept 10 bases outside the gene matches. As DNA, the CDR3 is TGCGCCAGCAGCCAGGGAGGACTAGCGGGACCGAAGGAGACCCAGTACTTC. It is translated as CASSQGGLAGPKETQYF.